One sample yielded the 32 T cell receptor beta chains listed below, sequenced in a study of tissue T cells after allogeneic stem cell transplantation. Libraries were prepared by immunoSEQ multiplex PCR; TCRdb keeps only in-frame clonotypes and omits some of them. The sample contains 9,500 to 15,000 clones, about 71% of which appear only once. Sequencing was performed on tissue from the right colon, taken at autopsy. The receptor source for this set is a woman aged 18-49 years with breast cancer.

Regarding this clone: This same CDR3 is encoded by further DNA sequences in the sample. V and J are TRBV7-2 and TRBJ1-2; TRBD1 might be the D (5 bases). The V gene lost 5 bases and the J gene lost 5 bases, with 9 bases spanning the gap. The length of the CDR3 is 12 residues. The germline CDR1 and CDR2 sequences are SGHTA and FQGNSA. CDR3 DNA sequence: TGTGCCAGCAGCGTACAGGCATATGGCTACACCTTC. Protein sequence: CASSVQAYGYTF.

The gene calls are TRBV6-6 and TRBJ2-2; D is perhaps TRBD1 or TRBD2 (5 bases each). This CDR3 spans 15 amino acids. V lost 2 bases and J 4 bases, leaving 11 bases between the germline ends. Germline lookup yields CDR1 MNHNY and CDR2 SVGAGI (reference sequence). The CDR3 loop reads CASSYEGSTTGELFF. The CDR3 region has the DNA TGTGCCAGCAGTTACGAGGGGAGTACCACCGGGGAGCTGTTTTTT.

In its sample, this clone ranks as medium-sized. The chain has TRBV30 and TRBJ2-1, with a tentative D call TRBD1 (5 bases). This CDR3 comprises 14 residues. Trimming removed 6 bases at V and 0 bases at J, with 12 bases between. Germline CDR1 and CDR2: GTSNPN and SVGIG (reference sequence). Written as DNA, the CDR3 is TGTGCCTGCCAAAGACAGAGCTCCTACAATGAGCAGTTCTTC. The encoded protein is CACQRQSSYNEQFF.

The chain is built from TRBV10-3 and TRBJ2-3; 14 bases match TRBD2. The junction had 20 bases not matched to a gene; V was cut back by 6 bases and J by 6 bases. This CDR3 comprises 20 residues. Germline CDR1 ENHRY, CDR2 SYGVKD. CDR3 amino acids: CAIRSGTSGRNALKSDTQYF. DNA for the CDR3: TGTGCCATCAGATCCGGGACTAGCGGGAGAAACGCCCTGAAATCGGATACGCAGTATTTT.

The CDR3 sequence: CASSYQGPDTQYF. The CDR3 nucleotides read TGTGCCAGTAGTTATCAGGGCCCAGATACGCAGTATTTT. The gene calls are TRBV19 and TRBJ2-3; maybe TRBD1 (5 bases). CDR1 is LNHDA, CDR2 SQIVND, per germline (reference sequence). CDR3 length: 13 residues. V lost 5 bases to trimming and J lost 4 bases, with 10 bases between them.

The chain employs TRBV6-6 and TRBJ2-5; 8 bases align to TRBD1. V trimming: 6 bases; J trimming: 5 bases; junction bases outside the gene matches: 5. Germline V gene sequence: CDR1 MNHNY, CDR2 SVGAGI (reference sequence). The CDR3 is 13 residues long. The CDR3 sequence: CASSRTGSETQYF. The CDR3 DNA follows: TGTGCCAGCAGCCGGACAGGGTCCGAGACCCAGTACTTC.

Only a few counts were recorded for this clone. This chain links TRBV4-2 with TRBJ2-2; 9 nucleotides align to TRBD2. The CDR3 is 15 residues long. CDR1 is LGHNA, CDR2 YNFKEQ, per germline. V lost 4 bases, J lost 7 bases, and 7 bases stayed unmatched. The CDR3, as DNA: TGTGCCAGCAGCCGTGCTAGCGGGATAGACGGGGAGCTGTTTTTT. Its translation: CASSRASGIDGELFF.

The rearrangement joins TRBV12-5 to TRBJ2-5; perhaps TRBD1 as D (6 bases). Trimming left V 1 base short and J 5 bases short, with 17 bases between. The length of the CDR3 is 16 residues. Looked up from germline, CDR1 is LGHNT and CDR2 is FRNRAP. CDR3 sequence reads: CASGLGGHPLGETQYF. The CDR3, as DNA: TGTGCTAGTGGTTTGGGGGGACATCCTTTGGGGGAGACCCAGTACTTC.

The chain combines TRBV9 with TRBJ2-2; D not resolved. The CDR3 length is 14 residues. Germline lookup yields CDR1 SGDLS and CDR2 YYNGEE. Trimming took 0 bases from V and 4 from J, leaving 7 bases between them. The CDR3 is CASSVELATGELFF. The CDR3 nucleotides are TGTGCCAGCAGCGTAGAACTTGCCACCGGGGAGCTGTTTTTT.

The count of this clone is one. The chain has TRBV4-3 and TRBJ2-7; the D is unclear. Germline CDR1 reads LGHNA; CDR2 reads YSLEER. Trimming took 0 bases from V and 3 from J, leaving 9 bases between them. The CDR3 runs 14 residues. CDR3 nucleotide sequence: TGCGCCAGCAGCCAAGAGACCACCTACTACGAGCAGTACTTC. This sequence encodes CASSQETTYYEQYF.

The rearrangement links TRBV15 to TRBJ1-5; D is unresolved. The CDR3 sequence is 13 residues long. Germline V gene lookup returns CDR1 LNHNV and CDR2 YYDKDF (reference sequence). Trimming took 4 bases from V and 7 from J, leaving 11 bases between them. Here the CDR3 DNA reads TGTGCCACCAGCACGGACGGGAGACAGCCCCAGCATTTT. Translated, it gives CATSTDGRQPQHF.

The gene calls are TRBV7-2 and TRBJ2-7, with 7 bases identical to TRBD2. Germline V lookup: CDR1 SGHTA, CDR2 FQGNSA. The CDR3 length is 16 residues. J was trimmed by 4 bases and V by 5 bases; bases with no gene match: 14. CDR3 in amino acids: CASSLGPGGSGYEQYF. The CDR3 DNA reads as TGTGCCAGCAGCCTAGGACCGGGCGGGAGCGGATACGAGCAGTACTTC.

The genes are TRBV14 and TRBJ2-7, with TRBD1 matching 9 bases. The J segment lost 2 bases and the V segment lost 3 bases, leaving 14 bases of the junction unmatched. The germline CDR1 and CDR2 sequences are SGHDN and FVKESK. The CDR3 is made up of 18 amino acids. The CDR3, as DNA: TGTGCCAGCAGCCAGACGGGACAGGGAGCGCAAGTGGCCTACGAGCAGTACTTC. This codes for CASSQTGQGAQVAYEQYF.

The chain couples TRBV2 to TRBJ2-2; 7 bases align to TRBD1. CDR1 SNHLY and CDR2 FYNNEI come from the germline V gene. The V and J ends lost 6 bases and 1 base, in that order; junction bases with no gene match: 2. CDR3 length: 14 residues. For the CDR3, the DNA is TGTGCCAGCAGCCGGGACAGGAACACCGGGGAGCTGTTTTTT. This gives the protein CASSRDRNTGELFF.

The chain employs TRBV2 and TRBJ2-2, with 9 positions matching TRBD1. Germline V lookup: CDR1 SNHLY, CDR2 FYNNEI. J gave up 7 bases and V 5 bases, and 8 bases lay outside the gene matches. CDR3 length equals 15 residues. The CDR3 DNA follows: TGTGCCAGCAGTTTTACAGGGGGCGCGAACGGGGAGCTGTTTTTT. Protein product: CASSFTGGANGELFF.

V and J are TRBV6-2 or TRBV6-3 and TRBJ1-1; TRBD1 is a possible D gene (6 bases). Looked up from germline, CDR1 is MNHEY and CDR2 is SVGEGT. This CDR3 is built from 14 residues. The germline V and J ends were trimmed by 6 bases and 3 bases, with 14 bases remaining between them. The DNA for the CDR3 is TGTGCCAGCAGCCAGACGAGGGGGGACACTGAAGCTTTCTTT. Its translation is CASSQTRGDTEAFF.

The rearrangement links TRBV19 to TRBJ2-3, with D tentatively TRBD2 (6 bases). The ends were cut back, 4 bases at V and 4 bases at J, with 18 bases in the middle. This CDR3 contains 16 residues. The germline gives CDR1 LNHDA, CDR2 SQIVND (reference sequence). The CDR3 loop is CASSKGLLRNSDTQYF. The CDR3, as DNA: TGTGCCAGTAGTAAGGGACTCCTCCGCAATTCAGATACGCAGTATTTT.

With respect to this clone: The junction departs from the called germline gene at one end, perhaps through a read error. The rearrangement joins TRBV12-3 or TRBV12-4 to TRBJ1-2; D remains unclear. The CDR3 spans 13 residues. The CDR3 coding sequence is TGTGCCAGCAGTGTCTCGGGCCAAGCCTTCCTTTCCTTC. Protein sequence: CASSVSGQAFLSF.

This clone was observed once. The chain carries TRBV29-1 and TRBJ2-3; unclear D gene. V was shortened by 4 bases and J by 5 bases, with 7 bases between the two germline ends. CDR3 size: 11 residues. From germline, CDR1 is SQVTM and CDR2 ANQGSEA. CDR3 sequence (DNA): TGCAGCGTTGTGGCACGAGATACGCAGTATTTT. Its translation: CSVVARDTQYF.

Details on this clone: No DNA is shown, since the ends of the CDR3 on it are uncertain; the CDR3 is the one TCRdb lists. The V gene is TRBV12-2, the J gene TRBJ2-6. TRBV12-2 is designated a pseudogene. The CDR3 is 18 amino acids in total, end residues counted. The chain's CDR3 is CASRLVGGGSSGANVLTF.

V and J are TRBV4-3 and TRBJ2-1, with TRBD2 identical over 9 bases. Germline V lookup: CDR1 LGHNA, CDR2 YSLEER. This CDR3 has 16 residues. Germline trimming cut 4 bases from V and 3 bases from J; bases unmatched to any gene: 7. The CDR3 bases are TGCGCCAGCAGCCCAAGGAAGACTAGCGGCTACAATGAGCAGTTCTTC. This gives the protein CASSPRKTSGYNEQFF.

The rearrangement links TRBV24-1 to TRBJ2-4; TRBD2 matches 8 bases. The V segment lost 6 bases and the J segment 7 bases; nucleotides outside the gene matches: 4. The CDR3 runs to 13 residues. Germline lookup yields CDR1 KGHDR and CDR2 SFDVKD. The CDR3 coding sequence is TGTGCCACCAGTCAGTCGGGGGGGAACATTCAGTACTTC. Protein sequence: CATSQSGGNIQYF.

The genes are TRBV6-4 and TRBJ1-5; D is unclear. The CDR3 is 16 residues long. With 7 bases removed from V and 7 bases from J, the gap between germline ends came to 23 bases. The germline CDR1 and CDR2 sequences are MRHNA and SNTAGT. CDR3 sequence (DNA): TGTGCCAGCACCAAAAGTGGGCGTTGGGTCAGGCAGCCCCAGCATTTT. Translating it yields CASTKSGRWVRQPQHF.

The chain couples TRBV30 to TRBJ2-2; D possibly corresponds to TRBD2 (5 bases). The CDR3 is 14 residues long. Germline V gene sequence: CDR1 GTSNPN, CDR2 SVGIG (reference sequence). Trimming removed 0 bases from V and 3 bases from J, with 8 bases in between. The CDR3 DNA sequence: TGTGCCTGGAGTGTACTAGGAGACACCGGGGAGCTGTTTTTT. Translated: CAWSVLGDTGELFF.

The rearrangement uses TRBV9 and TRBJ2-3; D call uncertain. V was pared by 0 bases and J by 4 bases, with 9 bases between. The CDR3 sequence is 14 residues long. Germline V gene lookup returns CDR1 SGDLS and CDR2 YYNGEE. The DNA for the CDR3 is TGTGCCAGCAGCGTAGTCAGTTCGTCAGATACGCAGTATTTT. Protein sequence: CASSVVSSSDTQYF.

This clone has just a few counts. The CDR3 reads CASSQAERGARREQYF. CDR3 DNA sequence: TGTGCCAGCAGCCAAGCCGAGCGGGGGGCGCGTCGCGAGCAGTACTTC. V and J are TRBV4-2 and TRBJ2-7; 9 bases map to TRBD2. The junction had 10 bases not matched to a gene; V was cut back by 1 base and J by 6 bases. This CDR3 contains 16 residues. The germline V gene has CDR1 LGHNA and CDR2 YNFKEQ.

The chain links TRBV9 to TRBJ2-3; TRBD2 aligns across 9 bases. V was pared by 0 bases and J by 2 bases, with 13 bases of the junction left unmatched. CDR3 size: 19 residues. From germline, CDR1 is SGDLS and CDR2 YYNGEE. CDR3 loop: CASSVGGGLAGDVTDTQYF. DNA for the CDR3: TGTGCCAGCAGCGTAGGAGGGGGACTAGCCGGCGATGTCACAGATACGCAGTATTTT. Drawing the rest from reference TRBV9 and TRBJ2-3, the complete variable domain is DSGVTQTPKHLITATGQRVTLRCSPRSGDLSVYWYQQSLDQGLQFLIQYYNGEERAKGNILERFSAQQFPDLHSELNLSSLELGDSALYFCASSVGGGLAGDVTDTQYFGPGTRLTVL.

The chain is built from TRBV11-1 and TRBJ2-7; 11 bases are a match to TRBD1. The CDR3 length is 16 residues. In germline, CDR1 is SGHAT, CDR2 FQDESV (reference sequence). Trimming at V came to 5 bases and at J to 3 bases, leaving 9 bases not matched to a gene. The CDR3 nucleotides are TGTGCCAGCAGCCCTGTCGCCGGGACAGGGGGCTACGAGCAGTACTTC. Amino acids: CASSPVAGTGGYEQYF.

The chain couples TRBV14 to TRBJ2-3; 8 positions match TRBD2. The germline gives CDR1 SGHDN, CDR2 FVKESK. The CDR3 covers 18 residues. V trimming: 1 base; J trimming: 0 bases; junction bases outside the gene matches: 9. CDR3 protein: CASSQASGTRTSTDTQYF. Written as DNA, the CDR3 is TGTGCCAGCAGCCAAGCTTCCGGGACTAGGACTAGCACAGATACGCAGTATTTT.

The rearrangement joins TRBV5-4 to TRBJ2-3, with D perhaps TRBD1 (5 bases). The CDR3 runs 14 residues. Trimming took off 4 bases at V and 2 bases at J, with 11 bases between the two ends. Per germline, CDR1 SGHNT and CDR2 YYREEE (reference sequence). For the CDR3, the DNA is TGTGCCAGCAGCCGGCCAGGGTTCACAGATACGCAGTATTTT. Encoded protein: CASSRPGFTDTQYF. Supplemented by reference TRBV5-4 and TRBJ2-3, the full variable domain reads ETGVTQSPTHLIKTRGQQVTLRCSSQSGHNTVSWYQQALGQGPQFIFQYYREEENGRGNFPPRFSGLQFPNYSSELNVNALELDDSALYLCASSRPGFTDTQYFGPGTRLTVL.

The chain joins TRBV3-1 (or the pseudogene TRBV3-2) to TRBJ2-7; no clear D gene. This CDR3 region has 14 residues. V was trimmed by 1 base and J by 1 base, leaving 8 bases between them. Germline CDR1 and CDR2: LGHDT and YNNKEL (reference sequence). Here the CDR3 DNA reads TGTGCCAGCAGCCAAGCTGGGGAATCCTACGAGCAGTACTTC. This translates into CASSQAGESYEQYF.

The chain links TRBV19 to TRBJ1-3, with D perhaps TRBD1 (6 bases). The V end lost 5 bases, the J end lost 4 bases, and 27 bases lay between the germline ends. CDR3 length: 19 residues. Germline V gives CDR1 LNHDA, CDR2 SQIVND (reference sequence). CDR3 nucleotides: TGTGCCAGTAGTCCACACCGCGCCGGGGGCACTGTGCGGGGAAACACCATATATTTT. This gives the protein CASSPHRAGGTVRGNTIYF.